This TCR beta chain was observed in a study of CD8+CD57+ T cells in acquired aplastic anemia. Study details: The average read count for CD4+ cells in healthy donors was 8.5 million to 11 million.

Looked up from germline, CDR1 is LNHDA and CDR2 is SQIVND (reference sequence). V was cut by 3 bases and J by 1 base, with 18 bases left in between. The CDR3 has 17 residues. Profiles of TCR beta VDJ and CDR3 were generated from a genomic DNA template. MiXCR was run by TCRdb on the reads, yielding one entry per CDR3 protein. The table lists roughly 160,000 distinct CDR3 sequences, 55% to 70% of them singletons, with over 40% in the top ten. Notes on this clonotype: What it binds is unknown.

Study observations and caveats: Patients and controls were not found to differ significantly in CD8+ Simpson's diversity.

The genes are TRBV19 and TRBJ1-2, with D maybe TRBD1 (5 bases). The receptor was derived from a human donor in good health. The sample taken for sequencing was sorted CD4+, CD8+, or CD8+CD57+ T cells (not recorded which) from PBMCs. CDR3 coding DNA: TGTGCCAGTAGTATCCCGGACACTAAGAGGGGTAACTATGGCTACACCTTC. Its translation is CASSIPDTKRGNYGYTF.